This TCR beta chain derives from a study of vaccination and CD4 T cells after COVID-19. Study summary: The authors used overlapping spike peptides from SARS-CoV-2, HCoV-NL63, HCoV-OC43 and HCoV-229E to stimulate cells.

A few counts support this clonotype. As yet, its antigen is unknown. The Oncomine TCR Beta short-read assay generated sequence data from the DNA of cultured CD4+ T cells. Using its own MiXCR run on the PCR reads, TCRdb lists one record per CDR3 protein. Of about 10,000 distinct CDR3 sequences in the sample, 25% to 35% are singletons; the top ten hold about 9.8%. Sample treatment: approximately nine-day PBMC culture with coronavirus spike peptide pools or control peptides (ViraFEST assay). V lost 7 bases and J 9 bases, leaving 16 bases between the germline ends. The CDR3 runs to 13 residues. Germline lookup yields CDR1 MNHEY and CDR2 SVGEGT.

The sample was CD4+ T cells from blood, cultured in vitro, taken after SARS-CoV-2 vaccination. J is TRBJ2-1 and V is TRBV6-2 or TRBV6-3; tentatively, D is TRBD2 (6 bases). This receptor was taken from a human donor who had recovered from COVID-19. The CDR3 protein is CASTRKRAAEQFF. In nucleotides, the CDR3 is TGTGCCAGCACCCGAAAGCGGGCGGCTGAGCAGTTCTTC.